Listed below are T cell receptor beta chains from one sample, sequenced in a study of molecular identifiers for immune sequencing clone quantification. Via MiXCR, TCRdb re-called the PCR reads, giving one row per CDR3 protein. Of about 40,000 distinct CDR3 sequences in the sample, approximately 25% were seen once. Input material: naive CD8+ T cells from blood, with Jurkat cell RNA spiked in. The receptors derive from a human donor in good health. Some libraries in this study had Jurkat cell RNA spiked in. Both conserved end residues are part of each CDR3. D genes are given only for firm matches. For some rows the clone size is stated as once, few or many, or as a class when expanded; others skip it.

many	TRBD1	TRBV20-1	TRBJ1-5	TGCAGTGCTAGCGGTCAGGGGGCAGTTCAGCCCCAGCATTTT	CSASGQGAVQPQHF
-	-	TRBV12-3/TRBV12-4	TRBJ2-1	TGTGCCAGTGGCCGGGACTACAATGAGCAGTTCTTC	CASGRDYNEQFF
many	TRBD1	TRBV20-1	TRBJ2-5	TGCAGTGCTAGAGGCCGACAGGGGATGGAGACCCAGTACTTC	CSARGRQGMETQYF
many	-	TRBV6-2/TRBV6-3	TRBJ2-1	TGTGCCAGCGGCCGGACCGATTACAATGAGCAGTTCTTC	CASGRTDYNEQFF
-	TRBD2	TRBV19	TRBJ2-3	TGTGCCAGTAGTCCGGGGACTAACGGGGTCGGTGCAGATACACAGTATTTT	CASSPGTNGVGADTQYF
many	TRBD1	TRBV6-1	TRBJ1-1	TGTGCCAGCTGTGGACAGGGGATGAACACTGAAGCTTTCTTT	CASCGQGMNTEAFF
many	-	TRBV7-9	TRBJ1-1	TGTGCCAGCAGTACAACGGGGGGTTCCACTGAAGCTTTCTTT	CASSTTGGSTEAFF
many	TRBD2	TRBV7-9	TRBJ2-7	TGTGCCAGCGCGGGGGGGGAAAACTCCTACGAGCAGTACTTC	CASAGGENSYEQYF
many	-	TRBV6-1	TRBJ2-3	TGTGCCAGCAGTGATTTAATAGATACGCAGTATTTT	CASSDLIDTQYF
many	TRBD2	TRBV7-6	TRBJ2-3	TGTGCCAGCAGCTTACGGAGCGGGGGGGCCGGAGATACGCAGTATTTT	CASSLRSGGAGDTQYF
-	-	TRBV6-2/TRBV6-3	TRBJ1-1	TGTGCCAGCAGTCGCAAGGTCTACAACCTGAACACTGGAGCTTTCTTT	CASSRKVYNLNTGAFF
many	TRBD1	TRBV5-1	TRBJ2-3	TGCGCCAGCAGCTACAGACAGGGTGGCAGCACAGATACGCAGTATTTT	CASSYRQGGSTDTQYF
many	-	TRBV27	TRBJ2-1	TGTGCCAGCAGTTTATCCGCAGGGGCATCCTACAATGAGCAGTTCTTC	CASSLSAGASYNEQFF
many	TRBD2	TRBV28	TRBJ2-5	TGTGCCAGCAGTATCGGGTGGACTAGCGGGGGCCAGTACTTC	CASSIGWTSGGQYF
many	-	TRBV5-1	TRBJ2-3	TGCGCCAGCGGCTTCGGGCCAGATACGCAGTATTTT	CASGFGPDTQYF
many	-	TRBV4-3	TRBJ2-1	TGCGCCAGCAGTCCGTGGGTTCTTTTTAATGAGCAGTTCTTC	CASSPWVLFNEQFF
-	-	TRBV6-1	TRBJ2-7	TGTGCCAGCAGTGAATACGACGGCCCGGCCTACGAGCAGTACTTC	CASSEYDGPAYEQYF
many	TRBD1	TRBV4-1	TRBJ2-7	TGCGCCAGCAGCCAAGTAGGTGTGACAGGGGGCTACGAGCAGTACTTC	CASSQVGVTGGYEQYF
many	-	TRBV5-6	TRBJ2-7	TGTGCCAGCAGCTTGGCTGGGGGCTCCTACGAGCAGTACTTC	CASSLAGGSYEQYF
-	-	TRBV3-1	TRBJ2-7	TGTGCCACCCGCCAAGATAGGAGTTCCGGCTACGAGCAGTACTTC	CATRQDRSSGYEQYF
medium-sized	TRBD2	TRBV28	TRBJ2-3	TGTGCCAGCAGCCCCCATTGGACTAGCGGGAGGGCCATCACAGATACGCAGTATTTT	CASSPHWTSGRAITDTQYF
medium-sized	-	TRBV19	TRBJ2-3	TGTGCCAGTAGTATGAACCCGGCAGATACGCAGTATTTT	CASSMNPADTQYF
-	-	TRBV3-1	TRBJ2-3	TGTGCCAGCAGCCAAGAGGTAGGGGGGACAGATACGCAGTATTTT	CASSQEVGGTDTQYF
many	-	TRBV4-3	TRBJ2-7	TGCGCCAGCAGCCCGGGACGGAACTACGAGCAGTACTTC	CASSPGRNYEQYF